These 17 T cell receptor beta chains share one sample of origin, sequenced in a study of blood T cell repertoires in COVID-19. TCRdb's table, derived via immunoSEQ multiplex PCR, lists solely in-frame clones and lacks some. The data contain around 400,000 clones, 80% to 90% of them seen just once; the ten biggest clones take up approximately 2.4%. Sequences were obtained from peripheral blood. These receptors all come from a woman between 55 and 75 years old with COVID-19, enrolled during active disease.

This CDR3 is CASSPGLAGYSYNEQFF. In DNA form, the CDR3 reads TGCGCCAGCAGCCCCGGACTAGCGGGTTACTCCTACAATGAGCAGTTCTTC. The chain is built from TRBV5-1 and TRBJ2-1; the match to TRBD2 covers 11 bases. The J segment lost 0 bases and the V segment lost 4 bases, leaving 6 bases of the junction unmatched. The CDR3 is made up of 17 amino acids. The germline CDR1 and CDR2 sequences are SGHRS and YFSETQ.

The V and J genes are TRBV6-5 and TRBJ1-1; TRBD1 agrees at 9 bases. Trimming took 6 bases from V and 4 from J; bases not matched to a gene: 6. The CDR3 spans 14 residues. Germline CDR1 reads MNHEY; CDR2 reads SVGAGI. CDR3: CASSYRGLGTEAFF. In nucleotides, the CDR3 is TGTGCCAGCAGCTACAGGGGGCTCGGCACTGAAGCTTTCTTT.

This clone was picked up a small number of times. The chain employs TRBV5-4 and TRBJ1-4, with TRBD1 as a possible D gene (5 bases). The germline gives CDR1 SGHNT, CDR2 YYREEE (reference sequence). The V gene lost 1 base and the J gene lost 4 bases, with 11 bases spanning the gap. The CDR3 covers 15 residues. Here the CDR3 reads CASSLRGQGNEKLFF. CDR3 DNA: TGTGCCAGCAGCTTGAGGGGCCAGGGTAATGAAAAACTGTTTTTT.

The V call is TRBV25-1, the J call TRBJ2-7; D is perhaps TRBD2 (7 bases). The V end was cut by 1 base, the J end by 5 bases, with 21 bases between. Germline V gene lookup returns CDR1 MGHDK and CDR2 SYGVNS. This CDR3 has 17 residues. The CDR3 DNA follows: TGTGCCAGCAGTGAATTAGGGGGGGGCAGGGGACTTAACGAGCAGTACTTC. It yields the protein CASSELGGGRGLNEQYF.

This chain uses TRBV19 with TRBJ1-1; D is perhaps TRBD1 (5 bases). This CDR3 spans 17 amino acids. V was shortened by 7 bases and J by 1 base, with 22 bases between the two germline ends. In germline, CDR1 is LNHDA, CDR2 SQIVND (reference sequence). The CDR3 nucleotides read TGTGCCAGTACCAAAGCAGGCGGGGGGAGGGGGAACACTGAAGCTTTCTTT. It encodes CASTKAGGGRGNTEAFF.

To note about this clone: At one end the junction does not follow the germline gene, possibly because of a read error. This CDR3 reads CASSVGRGYDEQFF. The CDR3 DNA reads as TGTGCCAGCAGCGTAGGCAGGGGCTACGATGAGCAGTTCTTC. The V and J genes are TRBV9 and TRBJ2-1; D is perhaps TRBD1 (6 bases). Germline CDR1 is SGDLS and CDR2 is YYNGEE. The CDR3 length is 14 residues.

This clone was seen once. This chain links TRBV11-2 with TRBJ1-1; a weak D match, TRBD1 (5 bases). Germline values: CDR1 SGHAT, CDR2 FQNNGV. This CDR3 region has 15 residues. Trimming took 1 base from V and 1 from J, leaving 10 bases between them. The CDR3 bases are TGTGCCAGCAGCTTAGTTAGGACACCGAACACTGAAGCTTTCTTT. Translation gives CASSLVRTPNTEAFF.

CDR3 sequence reads: CASSRQVSSYNEQFF. The CDR3, as DNA: TGTGCCAGCAGCCGACAGGTCAGCTCCTACAATGAGCAGTTCTTC. J is TRBJ2-1 and V is TRBV5-5; possibly TRBD1 for D (6 bases). CDR1 is SGHKS and CDR2 is YYEKEE in the germline V gene (reference sequence). The CDR3 is 15 amino acids. Trimming removed 4 bases from V and 0 bases from J, with 11 bases in between.

The J gene is TRBJ1-2, the V gene TRBV19; 9 bases are shared with TRBD1. The CDR3 has 17 residues. Germline V gives CDR1 LNHDA, CDR2 SQIVND (reference sequence). Losses at the gene ends were 6 bases for V and 3 bases for J; bases not matched to a gene: 14. DNA for the CDR3: TGTGCCAGTAGCCCTCAGATTGGAGGGGACAGGGACTATGGCTACACCTTC. It specifies CASSPQIGGDRDYGYTF.

The V call is TRBV3-1 (or the pseudogene TRBV3-2), the J call TRBJ1-1, with 7 bases matching TRBD1. The CDR3 contains 14 residues. CDR1 LGHDT and CDR2 YNNKEL come from the germline V gene (reference sequence). V dropped 4 bases and J dropped 7; count of bases not matched to a gene: 9. The CDR3 bases are TGTGCCAGCAGCCCCCGGGACAGAACGAATGAAGCTTTCTTT. Amino acids: CASSPRDRTNEAFF.

This clone was found once. The chain recombines TRBV24-1 with TRBJ1-2; tentative D call: TRBD1 (6 bases). V was clipped by 4 bases and J by 7 bases, with 9 bases between them. Germline V gene lookup returns CDR1 KGHDR and CDR2 SFDVKD. This CDR3 is built from 12 residues. The CDR3 DNA sequence: TGTGCCACCAGTGAGCGGGGGCTTGGCTACACCTTC. Its translation is CATSERGLGYTF.

The chain uses TRBV18 and TRBJ2-1; 15 positions match TRBD2. V was pared by 5 bases and J by 9 bases, with 8 bases of the junction left unmatched. CDR3 length equals 16 residues. In germline, CDR1 is KGHSH, CDR2 LQKENI. DNA for the CDR3: TGTGCCAGCTCATCCCCGGGACTAGCGGGGGGTTCTGAGCAGTTCTTC. Amino acid sequence: CASSSPGLAGGSEQFF.

The table lists this clone with a few counts. V gene TRBV4-2 combines with J gene TRBJ1-3; 9 bases fit TRBD1. Germline V CDR1 and CDR2: LGHNA, YNFKEQ. The CDR3 has 19 amino acids. With V trimmed by 2 bases and J by 4 bases, 15 bases remained unmatched. The CDR3: CASSQIVSPQGARGNTIYF. The CDR3 coding sequence is TGTGCCAGCAGCCAAATAGTTTCCCCACAGGGGGCGCGCGGAAACACCATATATTTT.

The CDR3, as DNA: TGTGCCAGCAGCTTGGCCGGAATAGCGGGGTCCTACGAGCAGTACTTC. It codes for CASSLAGIAGSYEQYF. The chain employs TRBV5-4 and TRBJ2-7, with TRBD2 identical over 8 bases. The CDR3 runs to 16 residues. Trimming removed 0 bases from V and 1 base from J; junction bases left unmatched: 6. Germline assignment: CDR1 SGHNT and CDR2 YYREEE (reference sequence).

The rearrangement links TRBV6-1 to TRBJ1-4, with TRBD1 matching over 11 bases. Germline CDR1 reads MNHNS; CDR2 reads SASEGT. This CDR3 is built from 15 residues. V was clipped by 6 bases and J by 5 bases; unmatched bases: 5. The DNA for the CDR3 is TGTGCCAGCAGCCGAGGACAGGGGGCGAATGAAAAACTGTTTTTT. It codes for CASSRGQGANEKLFF.

This clone was seen a few times. V is TRBV7-9 and J is TRBJ2-7; 11 positions match TRBD1. Losses at the gene ends were 5 bases for V and 4 bases for J; bases not matched to a gene: 7. Germline-derived CDR1 and CDR2 are SEHNR and FQNEAQ (reference sequence). This CDR3 has 15 residues. The CDR3: CASSPWGQGVYEQYF. As DNA, the CDR3 is TGTGCCAGCAGCCCTTGGGGACAGGGGGTGTACGAGCAGTACTTC.

The chain employs TRBV7-8 and TRBJ2-5, with D maybe TRBD2 (7 bases). Deletions cut 1 base from V and 14 bases from J, with 23 bases between. Germline CDR1 SGHVS, CDR2 FQNEAQ. The CDR3 extends over 15 amino acids. The chain's CDR3 is CASSLVPRGLGPSYF. The CDR3 coding sequence is TGTGCCAGCAGCTTAGTCCCGCGGGGGCTAGGTCCCTCTTACTTC.